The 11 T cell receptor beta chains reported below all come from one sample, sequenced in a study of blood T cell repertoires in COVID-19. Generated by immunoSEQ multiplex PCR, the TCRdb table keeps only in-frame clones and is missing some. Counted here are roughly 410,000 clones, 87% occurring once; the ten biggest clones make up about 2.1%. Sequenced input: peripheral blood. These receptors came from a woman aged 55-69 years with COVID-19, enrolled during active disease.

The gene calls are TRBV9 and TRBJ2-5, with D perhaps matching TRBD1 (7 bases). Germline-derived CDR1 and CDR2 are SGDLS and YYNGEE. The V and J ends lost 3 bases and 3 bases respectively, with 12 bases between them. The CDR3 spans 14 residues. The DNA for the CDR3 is TGTGCCAGCAGCGCGGGAGACAGGGAAGAGACCCAGTACTTC. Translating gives CASSAGDREETQYF.

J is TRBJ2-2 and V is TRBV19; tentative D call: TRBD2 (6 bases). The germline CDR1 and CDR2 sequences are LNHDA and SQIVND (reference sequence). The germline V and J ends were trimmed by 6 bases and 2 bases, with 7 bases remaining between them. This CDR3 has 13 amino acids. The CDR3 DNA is TGTGCCAGTAGGGGGGGTAACACCGGGGAGCTGTTTTTT. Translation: CASRGGNTGELFF.

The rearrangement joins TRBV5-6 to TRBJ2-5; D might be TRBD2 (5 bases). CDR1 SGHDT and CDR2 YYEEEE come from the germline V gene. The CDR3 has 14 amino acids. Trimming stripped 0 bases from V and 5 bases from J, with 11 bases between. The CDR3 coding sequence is TGTGCCAGCAGCTTGGTCGGGCGCGGGGAGACCCAGTACTTC. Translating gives CASSLVGRGETQYF.

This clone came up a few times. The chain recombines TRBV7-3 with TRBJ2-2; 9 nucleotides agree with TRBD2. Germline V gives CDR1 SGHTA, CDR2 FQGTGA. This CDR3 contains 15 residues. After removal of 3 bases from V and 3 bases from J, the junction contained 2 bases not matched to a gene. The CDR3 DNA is TGTGCCAGCAGCTTCAGCGGGGGGTACACCGGGGAGCTGTTTTTT. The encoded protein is CASSFSGGYTGELFF.

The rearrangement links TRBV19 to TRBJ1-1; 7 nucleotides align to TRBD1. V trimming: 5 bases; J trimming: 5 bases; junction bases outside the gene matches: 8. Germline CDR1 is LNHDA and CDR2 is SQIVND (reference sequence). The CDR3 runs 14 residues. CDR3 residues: CASSSQGFGTEAFF. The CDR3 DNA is TGTGCCAGTAGTTCACAGGGGTTCGGGACTGAAGCTTTCTTT.

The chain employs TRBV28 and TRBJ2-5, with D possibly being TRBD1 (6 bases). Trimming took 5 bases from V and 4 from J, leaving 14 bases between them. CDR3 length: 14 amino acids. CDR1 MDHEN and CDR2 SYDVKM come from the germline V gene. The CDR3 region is CASSIFQGPETQYF. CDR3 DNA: TGTGCCAGCAGTATCTTCCAGGGGCCAGAGACCCAGTACTTC.

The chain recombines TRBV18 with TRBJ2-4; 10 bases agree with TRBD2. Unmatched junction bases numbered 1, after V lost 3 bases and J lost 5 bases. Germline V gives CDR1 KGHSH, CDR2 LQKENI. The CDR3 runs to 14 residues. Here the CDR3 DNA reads TGTGCCAGCTCACCCGGGACTAGCGAAAACATTCAGTACTTC. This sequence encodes CASSPGTSENIQYF. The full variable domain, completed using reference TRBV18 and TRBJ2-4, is NAGVMQNPRHLVRRRGQEARLRCSPMKGHSHVYWYRQLPEEGLKFMVYLQKENIIDESGMPKERFSAEFPKEGPSILRIQQVVRGDSAAYFCASSPGTSENIQYFGAGTRLSVL.

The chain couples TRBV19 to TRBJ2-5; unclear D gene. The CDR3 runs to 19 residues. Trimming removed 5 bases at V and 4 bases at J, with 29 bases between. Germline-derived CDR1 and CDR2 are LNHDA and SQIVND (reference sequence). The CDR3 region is CASSPYSLPEETMRETQYF. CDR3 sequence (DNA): TGTGCCAGTAGTCCATACTCGCTGCCAGAGGAGACGATGAGAGAGACCCAGTACTTC.

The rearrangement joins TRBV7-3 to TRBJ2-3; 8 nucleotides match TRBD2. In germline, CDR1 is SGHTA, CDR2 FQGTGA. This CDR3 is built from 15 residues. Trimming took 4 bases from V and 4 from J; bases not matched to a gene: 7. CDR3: CASSSQAGDPDTQYF. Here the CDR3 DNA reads TGTGCCAGCAGCTCTCAAGCGGGGGATCCAGATACGCAGTATTTT.

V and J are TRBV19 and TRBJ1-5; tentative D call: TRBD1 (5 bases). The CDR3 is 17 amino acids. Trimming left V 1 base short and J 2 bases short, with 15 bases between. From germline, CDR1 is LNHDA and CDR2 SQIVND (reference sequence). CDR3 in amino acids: CASSIGGVTEGNQPQHF. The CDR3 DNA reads TGTGCCAGTAGTATAGGGGGCGTTACCGAGGGCAATCAGCCCCAGCATTTT. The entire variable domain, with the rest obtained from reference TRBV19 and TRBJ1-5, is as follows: DGGITQSPKYLFRKEGQNVTLSCEQNLNHDAMYWYRQDPGQGLRLIYYSQIVNDFQKGDIAEGYSVSREKKESFPLTVTSAQKNPTAFYLCASSIGGVTEGNQPQHFGDGTRLSIL.

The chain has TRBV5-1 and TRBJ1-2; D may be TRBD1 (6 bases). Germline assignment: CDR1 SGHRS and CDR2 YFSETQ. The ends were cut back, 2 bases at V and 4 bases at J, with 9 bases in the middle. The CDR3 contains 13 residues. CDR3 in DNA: TGCGCCAGCAGCTTAGAACAGGGCTATGGCTACACCTTC. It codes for CASSLEQGYGYTF.